Each of the 13 T cell receptor beta chains below was sequenced from the same sample in a study of blood T cell repertoires in COVID-19. The assay was immunoSEQ multiplex PCR, and TCRdb's table has in-frame clones only and misses some. Found here are a few hundred thousand clones, 85% to 90% of them singletons; the top ten hold 2.9%. Sequences were obtained from PBMCs or T cells enriched from blood (not recorded which). Receptors were obtained from a woman between 50 and 59 years old who had been exposed to COVID-19.

The chain links TRBV14 to TRBJ2-3, with TRBD1 matching 10 bases. V lost 4 bases and J lost 3; bases outside the gene matches: 13. Per germline, CDR1 SGHDN and CDR2 FVKESK. CDR3 size: 18 residues. The CDR3 nucleotides read TGTGCCAGCAGCCTATCAACTCGACAGGGGGCGGGAACAGATACGCAGTATTTT. Amino acid sequence: CASSLSTRQGAGTDTQYF.

CDR3 DNA sequence: TGTGCCAGCAGCCGACGGGACTACGAGCAGTACTTC. Translating gives CASSRRDYEQYF. The genes are TRBV7-2 and TRBJ2-7, with D possibly TRBD2 on 5 matching bases. CDR3 length: 12 residues. Germline lookup yields CDR1 SGHTA and CDR2 FQGNSA. Trimming pared 5 bases from V and 3 bases from J, leaving 8 bases between. Based on the CDR3 plus reference TRBV7-2 and TRBJ2-7, the full variable domain is GAGVSQSPSNKVTEKGKDVELRCDPISGHTALYWYRQSLGQGLEFLIYFQGNSAPDKSGLPSDRFSAERTGGSVSTLTIQRTQQEDSAVYLCASSRRDYEQYFGPGTRLTVT.

This chain connects TRBV7-9 to TRBJ1-3, with 8 bases identical to TRBD1. CDR3 length equals 15 residues. The germline gives CDR1 SEHNR, CDR2 FQNEAQ (reference sequence). The V and J ends lost 3 bases and 2 bases, in that order; junction bases with no gene match: 3. The CDR3 DNA reads TGTGCCAGCAGCTTCGACAGGGGAGCTGGAAACACCATATATTTT. Translated: CASSFDRGAGNTIYF.

This CDR3 reads CASSQDRVEETQYF. CDR3 bases: TGTGCCAGCAGCCAGGACAGGGTTGAAGAGACCCAGTACTTC. J is TRBJ2-5 and V is TRBV11-3; TRBD1 aligns across 8 bases. CDR1 and CDR2 from the germline V gene are SGHNT and YENEEA. V was clipped by 5 bases and J by 3 bases; unmatched bases: 5. This CDR3 spans 14 amino acids.

The rearrangement joins TRBV2 to TRBJ2-1; possible D gene TRBD2, 5 bases. With 3 bases removed from V and 1 base from J, the gap between germline ends came to 13 bases. The germline V gene has CDR1 SNHLY and CDR2 FYNNEI. The CDR3 sequence is 16 residues long. The DNA of the CDR3 is TGTGCCAGCAGTGATAACAGAGGGATTTCCTACAATGAGCAGTTCTTC. It is translated as CASSDNRGISYNEQFF.

This clone has a single count. This chain uses TRBV6-5 with TRBJ1-2; weak D call: TRBD1 (6 bases). Per the germline V gene, CDR1 is MNHEY and CDR2 is SVGAGI. This CDR3 is built from 13 residues. V was shortened by 6 bases and J by 2 bases, with 10 bases between the two germline ends. The CDR3 DNA is TGTGCCAGCAGCGCCGGACAGAACTATGGCTACACCTTC. This encodes CASSAGQNYGYTF.

The chain joins TRBV19 to TRBJ1-1; 7 nucleotides line up with TRBD1. Trimming at V came to 5 bases and at J to 5 bases, leaving 8 bases not matched to a gene. Germline assignment: CDR1 LNHDA and CDR2 SQIVND (reference sequence). This CDR3 region has 14 residues. Here the CDR3 reads CASSATGAVTEAFF. CDR3 DNA: TGTGCCAGTAGTGCCACAGGGGCGGTGACTGAAGCTTTCTTT.

CDR3 nucleotide sequence: TGTGCCAGCAGTTTACGCAGCCAAGAGACCCAGTACTTC. Its translation is CASSLRSQETQYF. This sequence joins TRBV12-3 or TRBV12-4 and TRBJ2-5; D uncertain. This CDR3 comprises 13 residues. V dropped 2 bases and J dropped 1 base, with 5 bases sitting between them.

The V and J genes are TRBV3-1 (or the pseudogene TRBV3-2) and TRBJ2-2; 10 positions agree with TRBD2. The CDR3 length is 15 residues. The J segment lost 5 bases and the V segment lost 6 bases, leaving 6 bases of the junction unmatched. Germline V gives CDR1 LGHDT, CDR2 YNNKEL (reference sequence). The CDR3, as DNA: TGTGCCAGCAGTCTAACAGCGGGGGGGACCGGGGAGCTGTTTTTT. Translation gives CASSLTAGGTGELFF.

The chain links TRBV29-1 to TRBJ1-1, with TRBD1 matching 9 bases. The CDR3 totals 15 residues. Trimming took 7 bases from V and 0 from J; bases not matched to a gene: 9. Germline values: CDR1 SQVTM, CDR2 ANQGSEA. For the CDR3, the DNA is TGCAGCGCCACAGGGGGCACAGTAATGAACACTGAAGCTTTCTTT. It codes for CSATGGTVMNTEAFF. The full variable domain, completed using reference TRBV29-1 and TRBJ1-1, is SAVISQKPSRDICQRGTSLTIQCQVDSQVTMMFWYRQQPGQSLTLIATANQGSEATYESGFVIDKFPISRPNLTFSTLTVSNMSPEDSSIYLCSATGGTVMNTEAFFGQGTRLTVV.

The V and J genes are TRBV4-1 and TRBJ2-7; D is perhaps TRBD1 (5 bases). The germline CDR1 and CDR2 sequences are MGHRA and YSYEKL. The length of the CDR3 is 16 residues. Trimming left V 0 bases short and J 3 bases short, with 15 bases between. The CDR3 region is CASSQDSRAWHYEQYF. As DNA, the CDR3 is TGCGCCAGCAGCCAAGATTCCAGGGCCTGGCACTACGAGCAGTACTTC.

The chain carries TRBV12-3 or TRBV12-4 and TRBJ2-5, with D hard to call. CDR3 size: 11 residues. With 3 bases removed from V and 5 bases from J, the gap between germline ends came to 4 bases. CDR3 sequence reads: CASSFHETQYF. The CDR3 DNA follows: TGTGCCAGCAGTTTCCATGAGACCCAGTACTTC.

The chain uses TRBV24-1 and TRBJ1-2; D is unresolved. The germline CDR1 and CDR2 sequences are KGHDR and SFDVKD. Trimming took 1 base from V and 0 from J, leaving 5 bases between them. This CDR3 is built from 14 residues. The CDR3 spells CATSDFRTNYGYTF. The DNA of the CDR3 is TGTGCCACCAGTGATTTCAGGACTAACTATGGCTACACCTTC.